This T cell receptor (beta chain) derives from a study of blood T cell repertoires in COVID-19. Overall study context: Nucleic acid was either cDNA or gDNA, and it came from T cells, B-cell-depleted T cells, or PBMCs.

TCRdb's copy holds only in-frame clones and misses some; the assay was immunoSEQ multiplex PCR. Seen here are about 35,000 clones, 87% observed once, and the top ten hold 40% to 45%. This receptor was identified in a human donor in a cohort sampled during active COVID-19. The source material was peripheral blood.

CDR3 sequence reads: CASSLYTGVSSPLHF. The CDR3 DNA is TGTGCCAGCAGCTTATACACGGGGGTCAGTTCACCCCTCCACTTT. The chain is built from TRBV11-2 and TRBJ1-6; possible D gene TRBD1, 5 bases. Trimming cost V 2 bases and J 9 bases, with 14 bases left between them. The CDR3 has 15 amino acids. Germline V gene sequence: CDR1 SGHAT, CDR2 FQNNGV.